The 32 T cell receptor beta chains below were found in one sample sequenced in a study of blood T cell repertoires in COVID-19. Here immunoSEQ multiplex PCR was the method, and the copy in TCRdb shows in-frame clones only, minus some. The sample includes about 89,000 clones, 80% seen only once; the top ten take 15% to 20%. The sequenced material came from peripheral blood. All receptors derive from an elderly woman with acute or convalescent COVID-19.

The genes are TRBV5-1 and TRBJ2-7, with TRBD1 matching over 8 bases. CDR3 length: 15 amino acids. The V gene's germline CDR1 is SGHRS and CDR2 YFSETQ. The junction had 4 bases not matched to a gene; V was cut back by 0 bases and J by 2 bases. The chain's CDR3 is CASSLVSGGTYEQYF. The CDR3, as DNA: TGCGCCAGCAGCTTGGTGTCAGGGGGCACCTACGAGCAGTACTTC.

This sequence joins TRBV29-1 and TRBJ2-7; 9 positions agree with TRBD1. The CDR3 loop spans 13 amino acids. Germline V CDR1 and CDR2: SQVTM, ANQGSEA. The V segment lost 5 bases and the J segment 6 bases; nucleotides outside the gene matches: 8. The CDR3 coding sequence is TGCAGCGTTCGAGACAGGGGGTTGGGCGAGCAGTACTTC. Its protein is CSVRDRGLGEQYF.

This clone was observed a handful of times. The chain couples TRBV18 to TRBJ2-5, with no clear D. This CDR3 is 15 amino acids long. Germline V gene lookup returns CDR1 KGHSH and CDR2 LQKENI. With 0 bases removed from V and 4 bases from J, the gap between germline ends came to 12 bases. DNA for the CDR3: TGTGCCAGCTCACCACCGATAGCCTTGCGAGAGACCCAGTACTTC. Its protein is CASSPPIALRETQYF.

The rearrangement uses TRBV6-5 and TRBJ1-2; D uncertain. CDR3 length: 13 amino acids. The V gene lost 4 bases and the J gene lost 5 bases, with 11 bases spanning the gap. CDR1 MNHEY and CDR2 SVGAGI come from the germline V gene. This CDR3 is CASSFSSGYGYTF. CDR3 bases: TGTGCCAGCAGTTTCTCTTCGGGATATGGCTACACCTTC.

This chain joins TRBV7-2 and TRBJ2-5, with 11 positions matching TRBD2. Germline-derived CDR1 and CDR2 are SGHTA and FQGNSA. The CDR3 length is 16 residues. Trimming removed 7 bases from V and 2 bases from J; junction bases left unmatched: 9. DNA for the CDR3: TGTGCCAGCAAAACGGGGCTAGCGGGAGGACAAGAGACCCAGTACTTC. Its protein is CASKTGLAGGQETQYF.

This chain uses TRBV7-6 with TRBJ2-5; weak D call: TRBD1 (6 bases). CDR3 size: 15 residues. V was shortened by 3 bases and J by 1 base, with 12 bases between the two germline ends. The germline CDR1 and CDR2 sequences are SGHVS and FNYEAQ. This CDR3 is CASSFATGPQETQYF. The CDR3 DNA is TGTGCCAGCAGCTTCGCCACAGGGCCCCAAGAGACCCAGTACTTC.

This clone was observed a handful of times. J is TRBJ2-3 and V is TRBV19; D gene ambiguous. This CDR3 is built from 14 residues. Germline CDR1 LNHDA, CDR2 SQIVND (reference sequence). Trimming pared 0 bases from V and 0 bases from J, leaving 4 bases between. CDR3 loop: CASSIDGSTDTQYF. The CDR3 DNA reads TGTGCCAGTAGTATAGACGGTAGCACAGATACGCAGTATTTT.

This chain connects TRBV14 to TRBJ1-5; weak D call: TRBD1 (5 bases). The CDR3 consists of 15 residues. The germline V gene encodes CDR1 SGHDN and CDR2 FVKESK. The V and J ends lost 0 bases and 0 bases respectively, with 6 bases between them. The DNA for the CDR3 is TGTGCCAGCAGCCAAGAACAGGATAGCAATCAGCCCCAGCATTTT. This translates into CASSQEQDSNQPQHF.

The rearrangement joins TRBV5-1 to TRBJ2-7; 9 bases map to TRBD1. The CDR3 consists of 14 residues. Germline CDR1 reads SGHRS; CDR2 reads YFSETQ. The V and J ends lost 3 bases and 2 bases, in that order; junction bases with no gene match: 3. Here the CDR3 reads CASSWTGDPYEQYF. For the CDR3, the DNA is TGCGCCAGCAGCTGGACAGGGGACCCCTACGAGCAGTACTTC.

V is TRBV19 and J is TRBJ2-6; TRBD2 matches 8 bases. The CDR3 has 17 residues. Germline assignment: CDR1 LNHDA and CDR2 SQIVND (reference sequence). J was trimmed by 0 bases and V by 7 bases; bases with no gene match: 8. The CDR3 loop is CASIRSGGLSGANVLTF. The CDR3, as DNA: TGTGCCAGTATTAGGAGCGGGGGCCTCTCTGGGGCCAACGTCCTGACTTTC.

This clone is a singleton in its sample. The chain links TRBV6-1 to TRBJ2-5, with D perhaps TRBD2 (5 bases). Germline V CDR1 and CDR2: MNHNS, SASEGT. The CDR3 contains 14 residues. V lost 2 bases and J 7 bases, leaving 14 bases between the germline ends. In DNA form, the CDR3 reads TGTGCCAGCAGTGAACGACTATTCGAGGGGACCCAGTACTTC. The encoded protein is CASSERLFEGTQYF.

This sequence joins TRBV30 and TRBJ1-2; 9 bases line up with TRBD1. V trimming: 5 bases; J trimming: 5 bases; junction bases outside the gene matches: 6. From germline, CDR1 is GTSNPN and CDR2 SVGIG (reference sequence). This CDR3 has 13 residues. The CDR3 DNA reads as TGTGCCTGGCAGGGACAGGGAGGTTATGGCTACACCTTC. Translating it yields CAWQGQGGYGYTF.

This clone has only one observation. This chain connects TRBV9 to TRBJ1-2, with 8 nucleotides matching TRBD1. CDR3 length: 13 amino acids. Germline loops: CDR1 SGDLS, CDR2 YYNGEE. V lost 4 bases, J lost 5 bases, and 4 bases stayed unmatched. CDR3 DNA sequence: TGTGCCAGCAGCCAGACAGGGGTTTATGGCTACACCTTC. This encodes CASSQTGVYGYTF. The full variable domain, rest sourced from reference TRBV9 and TRBJ1-2, is DSGVTQTPKHLITATGQRVTLRCSPRSGDLSVYWYQQSLDQGLQFLIQYYNGEERAKGNILERFSAQQFPDLHSELNLSSLELGDSALYFCASSQTGVYGYTFGSGTRLTVV.

The V and J genes are TRBV19 and TRBJ1-3, with 7 bases fitting TRBD1. The V gene end was trimmed by 7 bases and the J gene end by 4 bases; junction bases not matched to a gene: 4. Germline values: CDR1 LNHDA, CDR2 SQIVND (reference sequence). The CDR3 consists of 13 residues. The CDR3 sequence: CASIDRAGNTIYF. Written as DNA, the CDR3 is TGTGCCAGTATCGACAGGGCGGGAAACACCATATATTTT.

The CDR3 here is CSGLDSGGANVLTF. CDR3 nucleotides: TGCAGCGGGCTGGACTCGGGAGGGGCCAACGTCCTGACTTTC. The chain recombines TRBV29-1 with TRBJ2-6; weak D call: TRBD2 (5 bases). Per germline, CDR1 SQVTM and CDR2 ANQGSEA. This CDR3 is 14 amino acids long. V lost 7 bases and J lost 4, with 14 bases in between.

The chain uses TRBV5-1 and TRBJ2-5; 9 nucleotides agree with TRBD1. This CDR3 comprises 15 residues. CDR1 SGHRS and CDR2 YFSETQ come from the germline V gene. With 4 bases clipped from V and 1 base from J, the junction kept 5 bases outside the gene matches. As DNA, the CDR3 is TGCGCCAGCAGCCTGGGACAGGGTGGCCAAGAGACCCAGTACTTC. Its protein product is CASSLGQGGQETQYF.

V usage is TRBV7-2 and J usage is TRBJ1-2; 9 nucleotides agree with TRBD1. The trim removed 2 bases at V and 5 bases at J, leaving 6 bases unmatched. This CDR3 contains 15 residues. CDR1 is SGHTA, CDR2 FQGNSA, per germline. In nucleotides, the CDR3 is TGTGCCAGCAGCTTATTACAGGGGGCTGGGTATGGCTACACCTTC. Translated, it gives CASSLLQGAGYGYTF.

The chain combines TRBV4-1 with TRBJ2-5, with 10 bases aligning to TRBD1. CDR3 length equals 16 residues. V dropped 4 bases and J dropped 0; count of bases not matched to a gene: 5. Germline values: CDR1 MGHRA, CDR2 YSYEKL. CDR3 nucleotides: TGCGCCAGCAGCCCGGACAGGGGGATTAACCAAGAGACCCAGTACTTC. Translating it yields CASSPDRGINQETQYF.

This clone showed up just a few times. The gene calls are TRBV9 and TRBJ2-1; the match to TRBD1 covers 7 bases. This CDR3 spans 19 amino acids. CDR1 and CDR2 (germline): SGDLS, YYNGEE. J lost 6 bases, V lost 1 base, and 19 bases had no gene match. In DNA, the CDR3 is TGTGCCAGCAGCGTAAAATCCCAGTTCGGGACAGTGAAGGGCAATGAGCAGTTCTTC. Its translation is CASSVKSQFGTVKGNEQFF.

The chain uses TRBV30 and TRBJ1-1; no reliable D call. Trimming took 2 bases from V and 3 from J, leaving 19 bases between them. Germline CDR1 is GTSNPN and CDR2 is SVGIG (reference sequence). This CDR3 comprises 16 residues. The CDR3 DNA follows: TGTGCCTGGAGTCTGGCCAAGGCCATACGGGACACTGAAGCTTTCTTT. This translates into CAWSLAKAIRDTEAFF.

V gene TRBV5-6 combines with J gene TRBJ1-3; D is possibly TRBD1 (6 bases). The V end lost 2 bases, the J end lost 0 bases, and 15 bases lay between the germline ends. The CDR3 is made up of 17 amino acids. Germline V CDR1 and CDR2: SGHDT, YYEEEE. The CDR3 reads CASSFGTGRHSGNTIYF. In DNA form, the CDR3 reads TGTGCCAGCAGCTTTGGCACAGGGAGACACTCTGGAAACACCATATATTTT. Full variable domain (outside the CDR3, taken from reference TRBV5-6 and TRBJ1-3): DAGVTQSPTHLIKTRGQQVTLRCSPKSGHDTVSWYQQALGQGPQFIFQYYEEEERQRGNFPDRFSGHQFPNYSSELNVNALLLGDSALYLCASSFGTGRHSGNTIYFGEGSWLTVV.

V is TRBV20-1 and J is TRBJ2-1; possibly TRBD2 for D (5 bases). Deletions cut 3 bases from V and 9 bases from J, with 9 bases between. The CDR3 is 11 amino acids. Per the germline V gene, CDR1 is DFQATT and CDR2 is SNEGSKA (reference sequence). The CDR3 spells CSARSAGEQFF. CDR3 nucleotides: TGCAGTGCTAGGTCCGCGGGTGAGCAGTTCTTC.

J is TRBJ1-4 and V is TRBV7-9, with 7 nucleotides matching TRBD1. The junction had 16 bases not matched to a gene; V was cut back by 4 bases and J by 8 bases. Germline lookup yields CDR1 SEHNR and CDR2 FQNEAQ (reference sequence). The CDR3 is made up of 17 amino acids. CDR3 amino acids: CASSSSSGTVGREKLFF. In DNA, the CDR3 is TGTGCCAGCAGCTCCAGTTCCGGGACAGTTGGGAGAGAAAAACTGTTTTTT.

The chain couples TRBV5-8 to TRBJ1-1, with 11 bases aligning to TRBD1. V gave up 5 bases and J gave up 3 bases; unmatched junction bases: 6. Germline loops: CDR1 SGHTS, CDR2 YDEGEE. The CDR3 runs 15 residues. CDR3 bases: TGTGCCAGCAGGTGGGACAGGGGGTTGGACACTGAAGCTTTCTTT. This encodes CASRWDRGLDTEAFF. Supplemented by reference TRBV5-8 and TRBJ1-1, the full variable domain reads EAGVTQSPTHLIKTRGQQATLRCSPISGHTSVYWYQQALGLGLQFLLWYDEGEERNRGNFPPRFSGRQFPNYSSELNVNALELEDSALYLCASRWDRGLDTEAFFGQGTRLTVV.

The genes are TRBV13 and TRBJ2-1; 8 bases align to TRBD2. Germline trimming cut 5 bases from V and 7 bases from J; bases unmatched to any gene: 10. Germline V gives CDR1 PRHDT, CDR2 FYEKMQ (reference sequence). The CDR3 length is 15 residues. The CDR3 coding sequence is TGTGCCAGCAGCAGACAAGCGGGAGTCTTAAATGAGCAGTTCTTC. Its protein product is CASSRQAGVLNEQFF.

The chain carries TRBV29-1 and TRBJ2-7; TRBD1 matches at 9 bases. This CDR3 is built from 13 residues. Losses at the gene ends were 7 bases for V and 4 bases for J; bases not matched to a gene: 8. Germline V lookup: CDR1 SQVTM, CDR2 ANQGSEA. The CDR3 region is CSGTTGGVYEQYF. The CDR3 DNA reads TGCAGCGGGACAACAGGGGGCGTGTACGAGCAGTACTTC.

The rearrangement uses TRBV10-3 and TRBJ2-7, with D perhaps matching TRBD1 (6 bases). Per germline, CDR1 ENHRY and CDR2 SYGVKD. This CDR3 has 13 residues. V lost 10 bases and J lost 4, with 17 bases in between. CDR3 in DNA: TGTGCCACACACAGGGCTGGGGAGTACGAGCAGTACTTC. This encodes CATHRAGEYEQYF.

This chain links TRBV2 with TRBJ1-4, with D perhaps matching TRBD1 (6 bases). V was cut by 1 base and J by 12 bases, with 15 bases left in between. The CDR3 has 14 amino acids. Germline lookup yields CDR1 SNHLY and CDR2 FYNNEI. CDR3 sequence: CASSEGSGAGELFF. CDR3 bases: TGTGCCAGCAGTGAAGGATCAGGGGCGGGGGAACTGTTTTTT.

There are a few counts of this clone. This rearrangement joins TRBV29-1 to TRBJ2-3; tentative D call: TRBD2 (6 bases). Looked up from germline, CDR1 is SQVTM and CDR2 is ANQGSEA. V was shortened by 2 bases and J by 7 bases, with 7 bases between the two germline ends. The CDR3 has 11 residues. The CDR3 protein is CSVETSNTQYF. As DNA, the CDR3 is TGCAGCGTTGAAACTAGCAATACGCAGTATTTT.

V is TRBV6-2 or TRBV6-3 and J is TRBJ2-3; D unresolved. This CDR3 contains 14 residues. Looked up from germline, CDR1 is MNHEY and CDR2 is SVGEGT. The germline V and J ends were trimmed by 2 bases and 4 bases, with 10 bases remaining between them. CDR3 sequence reads: CASSYPTLPDTQYF. The CDR3 nucleotides read TGTGCCAGCAGTTACCCTACCCTGCCAGATACGCAGTATTTT.

V is TRBV5-6 and J is TRBJ1-2, with 7 bases identical to TRBD1. The V segment lost 0 bases and the J segment 5 bases; nucleotides outside the gene matches: 4. The CDR3 has 14 amino acids. CDR1 SGHDT and CDR2 YYEEEE come from the germline V gene. CDR3 in amino acids: CASSLGDSGYGYTF. CDR3 bases: TGTGCCAGCAGCTTGGGGGACAGTGGGTATGGCTACACCTTC. The whole variable domain, remainder taken from reference TRBV5-6 and TRBJ1-2, is DAGVTQSPTHLIKTRGQQVTLRCSPKSGHDTVSWYQQALGQGPQFIFQYYEEEERQRGNFPDRFSGHQFPNYSSELNVNALLLGDSALYLCASSLGDSGYGYTFGSGTRLTVV.

This clone has a handful of counts. The J gene is TRBJ2-7, the V gene TRBV5-4, with D perhaps TRBD1 (5 bases). CDR3 length: 14 amino acids. CDR1 and CDR2 from the germline V gene are SGHNT and YYREEE (reference sequence). Trimming took off 6 bases at V and 2 bases at J, with 15 bases between the two ends. CDR3 residues: CASTPGQDAYEQYF. The CDR3, as DNA: TGTGCCAGCACGCCCGGACAAGACGCCTACGAGCAGTACTTC.